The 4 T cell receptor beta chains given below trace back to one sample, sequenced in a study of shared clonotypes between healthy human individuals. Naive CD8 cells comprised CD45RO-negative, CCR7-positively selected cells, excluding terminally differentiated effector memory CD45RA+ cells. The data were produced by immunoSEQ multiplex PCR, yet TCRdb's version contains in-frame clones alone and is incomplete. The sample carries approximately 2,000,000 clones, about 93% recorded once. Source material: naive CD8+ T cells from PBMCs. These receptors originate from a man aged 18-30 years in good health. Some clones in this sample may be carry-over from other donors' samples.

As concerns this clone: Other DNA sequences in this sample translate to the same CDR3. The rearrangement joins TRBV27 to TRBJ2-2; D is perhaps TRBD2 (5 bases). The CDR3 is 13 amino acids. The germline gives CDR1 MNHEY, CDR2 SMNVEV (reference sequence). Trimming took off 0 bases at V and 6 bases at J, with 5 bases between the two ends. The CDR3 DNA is TGTGCCAGCAGTTTATCGAGGGCCGGGGAGCTGTTTTTT. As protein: CASSLSRAGELFF.

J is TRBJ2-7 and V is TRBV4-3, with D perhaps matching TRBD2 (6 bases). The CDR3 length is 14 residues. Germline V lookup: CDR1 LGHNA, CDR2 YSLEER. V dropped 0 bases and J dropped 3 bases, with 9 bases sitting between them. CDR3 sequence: CASSQDSRDYEQYF. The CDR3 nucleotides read TGCGCCAGCAGCCAAGACTCGCGGGACTACGAGCAGTACTTC.

CDR3 in amino acids: CASSLVSAGRDEQYF. As DNA, the CDR3 is TGTGCCAGCAGCTTAGTATCGGCGGGAAGGGACGAGCAGTACTTC. The V call is TRBV7-9, the J call TRBJ2-7; D is perhaps TRBD2 (6 bases). CDR1 SEHNR and CDR2 FQNEAQ come from the germline V gene (reference sequence). This CDR3 comprises 15 residues. V lost 1 base to trimming and J lost 5 bases, with 15 bases between them.

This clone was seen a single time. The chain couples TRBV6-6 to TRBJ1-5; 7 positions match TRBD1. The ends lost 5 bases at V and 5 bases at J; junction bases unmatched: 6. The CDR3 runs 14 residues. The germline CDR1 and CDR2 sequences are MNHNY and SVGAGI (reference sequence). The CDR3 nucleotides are TGTGCCAGCAGTCCTCAGGGGGGACATCAGCCCCAGCATTTT. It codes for CASSPQGGHQPQHF.